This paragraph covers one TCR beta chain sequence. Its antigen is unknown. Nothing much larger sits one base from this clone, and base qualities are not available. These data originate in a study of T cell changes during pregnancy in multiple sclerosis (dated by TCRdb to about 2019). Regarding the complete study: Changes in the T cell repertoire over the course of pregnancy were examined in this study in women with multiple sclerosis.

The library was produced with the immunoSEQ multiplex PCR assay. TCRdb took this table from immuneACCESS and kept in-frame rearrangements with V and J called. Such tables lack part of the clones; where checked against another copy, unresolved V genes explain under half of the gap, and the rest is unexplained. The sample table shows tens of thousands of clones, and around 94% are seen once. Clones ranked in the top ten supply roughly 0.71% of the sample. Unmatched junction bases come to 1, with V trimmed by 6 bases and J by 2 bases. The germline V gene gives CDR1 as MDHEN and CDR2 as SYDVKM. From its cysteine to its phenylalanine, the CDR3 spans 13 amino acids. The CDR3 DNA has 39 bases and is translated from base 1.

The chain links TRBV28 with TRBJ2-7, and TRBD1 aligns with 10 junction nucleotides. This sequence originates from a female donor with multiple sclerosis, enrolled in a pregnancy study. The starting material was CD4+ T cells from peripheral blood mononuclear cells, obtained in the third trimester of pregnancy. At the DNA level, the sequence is TGTGCCAGCAGGGGGACAGGGGCCTACGAGCAGTACTTC. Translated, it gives CASRGTGAYEQYF.